The 20 T cell receptor beta chains below come from one sample, sequenced in a study of blood T cells in healthy people across ages. Next came a second PCR, run for 7 to 11 cycles, which used a sample-barcoded 5' primer along with a J-beta primer mix. TCRdb re-derived calls from the 5' RACE reads in MiXCR, one entry per CDR3 protein. The data hold hundreds of thousands of distinct CDR3 sequences, with 40% to 50% observed a single time. The sample taken for sequencing was blood. The receptors here all came from a man between 60 and 75 years old in good health.

V usage is TRBV6-6 and J usage is TRBJ1-5; TRBD1 might be the D (5 bases). The CDR3 length is 15 residues. V was trimmed by 6 bases and J by 3 bases, leaving 15 bases between them. Germline V gene lookup returns CDR1 MNHNY and CDR2 SVGAGI (reference sequence). The CDR3 protein is CASSMGTGFNQPQHF. CDR3 sequence (DNA): TGTGCCAGCAGCATGGGGACGGGATTCAATCAGCCCCAGCATTTT.

This clonotype was detected only a few times. The rearrangement uses TRBV5-1 and TRBJ2-5; D is uncertain. Germline-derived CDR1 and CDR2 are SGHRS and YFSETQ. This CDR3 contains 15 residues. V shed 0 bases and J shed 5 bases, with 14 bases lying between them. The CDR3: CASSLAPPFEETQYF. The CDR3 bases are TGCGCCAGCAGCTTGGCCCCCCCGTTTGAGGAGACCCAGTACTTC. Full variable domain (rest looked up from reference TRBV5-1 and TRBJ2-5): KAGVTQTPRYLIKTRGQQVTLSCSPISGHRSVSWYQQTPGQGLQFLFEYFSETQRNKGNFPGRFSGRQFSNSRSEMNVSTLELGDSALYLCASSLAPPFEETQYFGPGTRLLVL.

The chain couples TRBV29-1 to TRBJ2-7; perhaps TRBD1 as D (6 bases). CDR3 length: 18 amino acids. With 2 bases removed from V and 7 bases from J, the gap between germline ends came to 30 bases. CDR1 and CDR2 from the germline V gene are SQVTM and ANQGSEA. The CDR3 DNA reads TGCAGCGTTGAAAGGTGGGGTCCAGGGGTTAAGGCTTTGGATGAGCAGTACTTC. This sequence encodes CSVERWGPGVKALDEQYF.

In its sample, this clonotype was seen a few times. V gene TRBV28 combines with J gene TRBJ2-7; D is possibly TRBD2 (7 bases). Germline lookup yields CDR1 MDHEN and CDR2 SYDVKM. V lost 7 bases to trimming and J lost 0 bases, with 16 bases between them. CDR3 length: 15 amino acids. In nucleotides, the CDR3 is TGTGCCAGCACTTCGGGGGGCCGGGACTCCTACGAGCAGTACTTC. It specifies CASTSGGRDSYEQYF.

Only a few counts were recorded for this clonotype. The chain joins TRBV6-2 or TRBV6-3 to TRBJ2-1; D gene uncertain. The length of the CDR3 is 12 residues. V was trimmed by 2 bases and J by 7 bases, leaving 6 bases between them. Germline V CDR1 and CDR2: MNHEY, SVGEGT. This CDR3 is CASSYGRNEQFF. CDR3 coding DNA: TGTGCCAGCAGTTACGGAAGGAATGAGCAGTTCTTC.

The V call is TRBV12-3 or TRBV12-4, the J call TRBJ1-5; D unclear. V shed 6 bases and J shed 4 bases, with 13 bases lying between them. The CDR3 is 14 residues long. Written as DNA, the CDR3 is TGTGCCAGCAGCACCGCGGGGTTAAATCAGCCCCAGCATTTT. As protein: CASSTAGLNQPQHF.

This chain joins TRBV6-1 and TRBJ2-3, with 10 positions matching TRBD1. The length of the CDR3 is 14 residues. The trim removed 8 bases at V and 6 bases at J, leaving 8 bases unmatched. The V gene's germline CDR1 is MNHNS and CDR2 SASEGT. DNA of the CDR3: TGTGCCAGCCTCTTGACAGGGGGCGATGATACGCAGTATTTT. It specifies CASLLTGGDDTQYF.

The gene calls are TRBV27 and TRBJ1-5, with D unclear. Between the trimmed V and J ends, which lost 1 base and 1 base, there was a span of 14 bases. Looked up from germline, CDR1 is MNHEY and CDR2 is SMNVEV (reference sequence). The CDR3 is made up of 17 amino acids. The CDR3 region is CASSLYGVGGSNQPQHF. The DNA of the CDR3 is TGTGCCAGCAGTTTATATGGGGTGGGTGGGAGCAATCAGCCCCAGCATTTT.

The chain joins TRBV7-2 to TRBJ2-7; 11 bases map to TRBD2. The germline CDR1 and CDR2 sequences are SGHTA and FQGNSA. The V gene end was trimmed by 1 base and the J gene end by 4 bases; junction bases not matched to a gene: 9. This CDR3 has 17 residues. The CDR3 loop is CASSLGPLAGGLYEQYF. The CDR3 nucleotides are TGTGCCAGCAGCTTAGGCCCCCTAGCGGGGGGCCTTTACGAGCAGTACTTC.

This clonotype was seen only a few times. The chain joins TRBV20-1 to TRBJ2-5; D may be TRBD2 (6 bases). This CDR3 is built from 13 residues. Looked up from germline, CDR1 is DFQATT and CDR2 is SNEGSKA (reference sequence). Trimming removed 6 bases from V and 2 bases from J, with 13 bases in between. CDR3 amino acids: CSAPVGTQETQYF. The CDR3 DNA reads as TGCAGTGCCCCTGTGGGGACTCAAGAGACCCAGTACTTC.

V usage is TRBV6-2 or TRBV6-3 and J usage is TRBJ1-6; D is unresolved. The CDR3 is made up of 11 amino acids. Trimming removed 6 bases from V and 13 bases from J, with 10 bases in between. Per the germline V gene, CDR1 is MNHEY and CDR2 is SVGEGT. CDR3 protein: CASSRSSPLHF. In nucleotides, the CDR3 is TGTGCCAGCAGCCGGAGTTCGCCCCTCCACTTT.

Only a few counts were recorded for this clonotype. The V call is TRBV5-6, the J call TRBJ1-2; 8 nucleotides agree with TRBD1. The CDR3 runs 15 residues. CDR1 SGHDT and CDR2 YYEEEE come from the germline V gene. Trimming at V came to 0 bases and at J to 7 bases, leaving 8 bases not matched to a gene. This chain's CDR3 is CASSLVNVQGGGYTF. Written as DNA, the CDR3 is TGTGCCAGCAGCTTGGTGAATGTACAGGGGGGTGGCTACACCTTC.

This chain links TRBV21-1 with TRBJ2-7; no check of the table's D call, TRBD1, against the DNA was made. TRBV21-1 is marked as a pseudogene. The CDR3 is made up of 15 amino acids. CDR3 nucleotide sequence: TGTGCCAGCAGCCCTATAGGGGGGAGCTCCTACGAGCAGTACTTC. It encodes CASSPIGGSSYEQYF.

This chain uses TRBV30 with TRBJ2-7; 8 bases match TRBD1. Germline CDR1 reads GTSNPN; CDR2 reads SVGIG (reference sequence). The CDR3 has 14 amino acids. V was clipped by 3 bases and J by 10 bases; unmatched bases: 14. The CDR3 loop reads CAWSDTTGGETQYF. The CDR3 DNA is TGTGCCTGGAGCGACACCACAGGGGGAGAGACTCAGTACTTC.

The gene calls are TRBV7-9 and TRBJ2-5, with 8 nucleotides matching TRBD2. The CDR3 covers 18 residues. Trimming at V came to 5 bases and at J to 2 bases, leaving 16 bases not matched to a gene. Germline V CDR1 and CDR2: SEHNR, FQNEAQ (reference sequence). This CDR3 is CASSPRSGGLQRQETQYF. The CDR3 nucleotides are TGTGCCAGCAGCCCTCGGAGCGGGGGCTTACAGCGTCAAGAGACCCAGTACTTC.

In this sample, this clonotype turned up once. Just one base apart from a much larger clone, this may be a read error. DNA of the CDR3: TGCAGTGCTGGGACGACTGAGCGTAGCTTGGTAGATACGCAGTATTTT. This gives the protein CSAGTTERSLVDTQYF. The chain links TRBV20-1 to TRBJ2-3; D may correspond to TRBD1 or TRBD2 (5 bases each). The CDR3 covers 16 residues. Trimming pared 5 bases from V and 5 bases from J, leaving 23 bases between. Germline CDR1 and CDR2: DFQATT and SNEGSKA (reference sequence).

The sample holds a few counts of this clonotype. The V call is TRBV2, the J call TRBJ2-7, with D hard to call. The V end was cut by 2 bases, the J end by 4 bases, with 12 bases between. Germline V gene sequence: CDR1 SNHLY, CDR2 FYNNEI. The CDR3 runs 14 residues. The CDR3 loop reads CASSESSLTYEQYF. CDR3 bases: TGTGCCAGCAGTGAATCCTCCTTGACGTACGAGCAGTACTTC.

This clonotype showed up just a few times. Written as DNA, the CDR3 is TGCGCCAGCAGCCAAGAGGGCAATTGGAAGCAGTTCTTC. Translated, it gives CASSQEGNWKQFF. The chain is built from TRBV4-3 and TRBJ2-1; no firm D call. The V gene's germline CDR1 is LGHNA and CDR2 YSLEER. The ends were cut back, 0 bases at V and 11 bases at J, with 11 bases in the middle. The CDR3 totals 13 residues.

This clonotype was seen more than once but under ten times. The V and J genes are TRBV12-3 or TRBV12-4 and TRBJ1-2; no firm D call. This CDR3 contains 12 residues. Trimming took off 6 bases at V and 2 bases at J, with 7 bases between the two ends. CDR3 sequence: CASRVPNYGYTF. CDR3 DNA sequence: TGTGCCAGCAGGGTCCCAAACTATGGCTACACCTTC.

The genes are TRBV12-3 or TRBV12-4 and TRBJ2-7, with TRBD1 identical over 8 bases. The CDR3 consists of 14 residues. V lost 6 bases and J lost 2; bases outside the gene matches: 6. CDR3 sequence: CASRTGTGPYEQYF. As DNA, the CDR3 is TGTGCCAGCAGGACCGGGACAGGCCCCTACGAGCAGTACTTC.